This TCR beta chain was observed in a study of shared clonotypes between healthy human individuals. The CDR3 consists of 15 residues. Trimming cost V 4 bases and J 0 bases; bases outside gene matches: 4. CDR1 and CDR2 (germline): SGHAT, FQDESV (reference sequence). Across several immunoSEQ plates, the genomic DNA of each subset was split evenly. On ten immunoSEQ deep assay plates, unsorted PBMC DNA was sequenced. The method was immunoSEQ multiplex PCR; TCRdb's version includes in-frame clones alone and lacks a portion of them. The data contain about 530,000 clones, 75% to 80% of them singletons. Unsorted samples used about 90 million PBMCs for genomic DNA. This clone occurred a few times.

The source material was PBMCs. The V call is TRBV11-1, the J call TRBJ1-1; 8 positions match TRBD1. The origin of this receptor is a middle-aged woman in good health. Some clones in this sample may be carry-over from other donors' samples. The CDR3 sequence: CASSSRTGMNTEAFF. CDR3 nucleotides: TGTGCCAGCAGCTCGCGGACAGGGATGAACACTGAAGCTTTCTTT. The whole variable domain, remainder taken from reference TRBV11-1 and TRBJ1-1, is EAEVAQSPRYKITEKSQAVAFWCDPISGHATLYWYRQILGQGPELLVQFQDESVVDDSQLPKDRFSAERLKGVDSTLKIQPAELGDSAMYLCASSSRTGMNTEAFFGQGTRLTVV.